This is a list of T cell receptor beta chains from one sample in a study of siplizumab effects on memory and regulatory T cells. Sequenced by immunoSEQ multiplex PCR; TCRdb stores in-frame clones only, minus some. The repertoire consists of tens of thousands of clones, with approximately 97% occurring once and the leading ten covering more than 0.075%. Sequencing input: naive CD8+ T cells sorted from blood. All receptors derive from a human donor in good health. The conserved cysteine and the conserved F or W are not part of the CDR3 here.

V: TRBV20-1; J: TRBJ1-2; CDR3: SAPGGYT
V: TRBV14; J: TRBJ1-1; CDR3: ASSPGRLTEAF
V: TRBV27; J: TRBJ2-1; CDR3: ASSLSGEIYNEQF
V: TRBV23-1; J: TRBJ1-4; CDR3: ASSQFSWGAVREEKLF
V: TRBV27; J: TRBJ1-5; CDR3: ASSVRDGGSNQPQH
V: TRBV4-3; J: TRBJ2-7; CDR3: ASSQERSGEQY
V: TRBV11-3; J: TRBJ1-1; CDR3: ASSSQGADTEAF
V: TRBV29-1; J: TRBJ2-2; CDR3: SVRENTGELF
V: TRBV5-1; J: TRBJ2-1; CDR3: ASQQLGTGVDEQF
V: TRBV4-3; J: TRBJ2-2; CDR3: ASSQLDSTGELF
V: TRBV11-2; J: TRBJ2-7; CDR3: ASSLGVGRYEQY
V: TRBV28; J: TRBJ2-1; CDR3: ASSSRGVGNEQF
V: TRBV5-1; J: TRBJ2-7; CDR3: ASSPTSNPYEQY
V: TRBV11-2; J: TRBJ2-7; CDR3: ASSGQGLSYEQY
V: TRBV23-1; J: TRBJ2-3; CDR3: ASSLSTSGSTDTQY
V: TRBV19; J: TRBJ1-1; CDR3: ASTVALTPF
V: TRBV4-1; J: TRBJ1-5; CDR3: ASSQGLGLGQPQH
V: TRBV5-5; J: TRBJ1-1; CDR3: ASSEKSTEAF
V: TRBV9; J: TRBJ2-5; CDR3: ASSVRPGLADQETQY